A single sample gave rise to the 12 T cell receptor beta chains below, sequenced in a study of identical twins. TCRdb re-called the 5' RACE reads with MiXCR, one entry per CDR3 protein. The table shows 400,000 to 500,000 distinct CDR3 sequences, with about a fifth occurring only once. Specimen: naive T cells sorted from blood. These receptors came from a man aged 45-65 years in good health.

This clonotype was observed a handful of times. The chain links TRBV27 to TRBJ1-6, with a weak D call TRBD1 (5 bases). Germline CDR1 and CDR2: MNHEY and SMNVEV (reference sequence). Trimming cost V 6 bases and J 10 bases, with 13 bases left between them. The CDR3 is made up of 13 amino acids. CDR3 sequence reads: CASSQGLGSPLHF. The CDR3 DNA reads TGTGCCAGCAGCCAGGGTTTAGGGTCACCCCTCCACTTT.

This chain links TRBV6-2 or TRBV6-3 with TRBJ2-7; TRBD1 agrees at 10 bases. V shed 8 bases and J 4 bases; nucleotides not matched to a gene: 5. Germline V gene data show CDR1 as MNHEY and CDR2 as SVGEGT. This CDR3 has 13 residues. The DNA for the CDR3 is TGTGCCAGCTGGGGACAGGGGATATACGAGCAGTACTTC. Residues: CASWGQGIYEQYF.

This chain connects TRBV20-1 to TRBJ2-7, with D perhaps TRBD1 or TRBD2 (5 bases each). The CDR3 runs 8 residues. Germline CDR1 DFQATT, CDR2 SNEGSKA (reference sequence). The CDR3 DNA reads TGCAGTGCTAGAGAGGGACCAGTC. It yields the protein CSAREGPV.

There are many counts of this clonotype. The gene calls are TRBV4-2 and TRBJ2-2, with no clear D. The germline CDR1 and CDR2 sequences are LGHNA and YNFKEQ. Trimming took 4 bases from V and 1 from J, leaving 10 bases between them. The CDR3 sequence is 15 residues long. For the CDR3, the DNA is TGTGCCAGCAGCCTCCCCTCGGGGAACACCGGGGAGCTGTTTTTT. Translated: CASSLPSGNTGELFF.

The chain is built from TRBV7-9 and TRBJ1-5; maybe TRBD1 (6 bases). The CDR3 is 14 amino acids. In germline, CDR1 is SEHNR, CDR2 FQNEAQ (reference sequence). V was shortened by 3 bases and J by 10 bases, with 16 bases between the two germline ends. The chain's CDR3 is CASSFRGTESPQHF. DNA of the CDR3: TGTGCCAGCAGCTTTAGGGGGACCGAGAGTCCCCAGCATTTT.

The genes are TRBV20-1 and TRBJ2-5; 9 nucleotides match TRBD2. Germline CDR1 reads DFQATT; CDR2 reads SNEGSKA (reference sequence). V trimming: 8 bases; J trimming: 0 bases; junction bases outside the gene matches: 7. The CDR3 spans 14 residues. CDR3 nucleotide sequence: TGCAGTCCCTTAGCGGGGGCCTACCAAGAGACCCAGTACTTC. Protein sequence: CSPLAGAYQETQYF.

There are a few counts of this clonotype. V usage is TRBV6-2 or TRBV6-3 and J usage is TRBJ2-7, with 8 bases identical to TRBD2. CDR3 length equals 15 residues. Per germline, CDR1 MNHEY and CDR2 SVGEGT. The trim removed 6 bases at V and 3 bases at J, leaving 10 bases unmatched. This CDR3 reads CASRLAGGEIYEQYF. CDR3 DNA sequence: TGTGCCAGCAGGTTGGCGGGAGGAGAGATCTACGAGCAGTACTTC.

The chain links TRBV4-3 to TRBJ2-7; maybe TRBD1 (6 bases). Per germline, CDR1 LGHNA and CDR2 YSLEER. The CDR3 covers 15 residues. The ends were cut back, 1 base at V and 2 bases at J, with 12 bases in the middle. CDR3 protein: CASSQGTGIAYEQYF. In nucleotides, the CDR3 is TGCGCCAGCAGCCAAGGAACAGGGATTGCCTACGAGCAGTACTTC.

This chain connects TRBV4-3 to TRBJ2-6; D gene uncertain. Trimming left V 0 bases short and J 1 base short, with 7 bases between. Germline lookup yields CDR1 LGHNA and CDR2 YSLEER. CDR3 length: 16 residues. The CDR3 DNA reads TGCGCCAGCAGCCAAGATATACGTTCTGGGGCCAACGTCCTGACTTTC. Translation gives CASSQDIRSGANVLTF.

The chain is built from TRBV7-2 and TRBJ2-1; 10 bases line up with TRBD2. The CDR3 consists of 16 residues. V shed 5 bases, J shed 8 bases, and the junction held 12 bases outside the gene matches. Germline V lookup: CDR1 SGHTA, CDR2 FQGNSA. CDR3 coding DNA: TGTGCCAGCAGCCCCCTAGCGGGAGTGGGAGAGGATGAGCAGTTCTTC. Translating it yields CASSPLAGVGEDEQFF.

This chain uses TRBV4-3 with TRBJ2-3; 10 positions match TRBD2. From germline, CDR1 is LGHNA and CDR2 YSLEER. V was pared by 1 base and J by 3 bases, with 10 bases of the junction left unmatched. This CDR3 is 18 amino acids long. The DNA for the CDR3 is TGCGCCAGCAGCCAAGGATCGGGAGCGGGAGGGCCGACAGATACGCAGTATTTT. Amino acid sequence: CASSQGSGAGGPTDTQYF.

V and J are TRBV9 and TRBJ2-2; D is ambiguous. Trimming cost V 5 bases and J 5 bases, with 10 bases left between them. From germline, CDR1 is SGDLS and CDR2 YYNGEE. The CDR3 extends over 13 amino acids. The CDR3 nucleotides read TGTGCCAGCAGACACATGGAAACCGGGGAGCTGTTTTTT. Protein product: CASRHMETGELFF.